The 31 T cell receptor beta chains reported below all come from one sample, sequenced in a study of vaccination and CD4 T cells after COVID-19. Sequencing of DNA taken from cultured CD4+ T cells relied on the Oncomine TCR Beta short-read assay. One entry per CDR3 protein, called by TCRdb with MiXCR from the PCR reads. The repertoire has 10,000 or so distinct CDR3 sequences, less than 65% of them found once; the top ten carry around 9%. As to treatment: approximately 10-day PBMC culture with coronavirus spike peptide pools or control peptides (ViraFEST assay). These receptors have no identified antigens. The specimen sequenced was CD4+ T cells from blood, cultured in vitro. All receptors come from a human donor who had recovered from COVID-19.

The J gene is TRBJ2-7, the V gene TRBV27; 12 bases are shared with TRBD1. The CDR3 has 19 residues. The trim removed 5 bases at V and 6 bases at J, leaving 20 bases unmatched. Germline lookup yields CDR1 MNHEY and CDR2 SMNVEV (reference sequence). The CDR3 region is CASSLFARRTGTGGLEQYF. As DNA, the CDR3 is TGTGCCAGCAGTCTCTTTGCTCGGCGAACCGGGACAGGGGGCCTCGAGCAGTACTTC.

The genes are TRBV20-1 and TRBJ2-3, with a tentative D call TRBD1 (5 bases). From germline, CDR1 is DFQATT and CDR2 SNEGSKA (reference sequence). This CDR3 region has 14 residues. Deletions cut 7 bases from V and 4 bases from J, with 18 bases between. CDR3 bases: TGCAGTGAGGTAGGTTGGGGCCTGTCAGATACGCAGTATTTT. Protein product: CSEVGWGLSDTQYF.

The rearrangement joins TRBV6-2 or TRBV6-3 to TRBJ2-7, with D perhaps TRBD1 (6 bases). Trimming cost V 0 bases and J 4 bases, with 16 bases left between them. CDR3 size: 16 residues. The germline V gene encodes CDR1 MNHEY and CDR2 SVGEGT. As DNA, the CDR3 is TGTGCCAGCAGTTACTCGGGCAGGGGCGCGGCGTACGAGCAGTACTTC. Protein: CASSYSGRGAAYEQYF.

This clonotype is labeled as medium-sized. This chain links TRBV28 with TRBJ2-1; 10 bases are shared with TRBD1. This CDR3 region has 14 residues. Looked up from germline, CDR1 is MDHEN and CDR2 is SYDVKM. V gave up 10 bases and J gave up 9 bases; unmatched junction bases: 12. The CDR3 region is CATSGQGIVAEQFF. Written as DNA, the CDR3 is TGTGCCACCTCGGGACAGGGGATTGTAGCTGAGCAGTTCTTC.

This clonotype has more than one count but fewer than ten. The chain has TRBV27 and TRBJ2-7; D possibly corresponds to TRBD1 (5 bases). The length of the CDR3 is 13 residues. From germline, CDR1 is MNHEY and CDR2 SMNVEV (reference sequence). Trimming removed 2 bases at V and 2 bases at J, with 7 bases between. CDR3 sequence: CASSLGATYEQYF. The CDR3 coding sequence is TGTGCCAGCAGTTTAGGGGCAACCTACGAGCAGTACTTC.

The chain recombines TRBV6-2 or TRBV6-3 with TRBJ1-1, with a possible D match to TRBD1 (5 bases). Trimming left V 2 bases short and J 1 base short, with 8 bases between. CDR3 length: 14 amino acids. CDR1 and CDR2 from the germline V gene are MNHEY and SVGEGT. CDR3 DNA sequence: TGTGCCAGCAGTTACCTCACAGGGAACACTGAAGCTTTCTTT. As protein: CASSYLTGNTEAFF.

The genes are TRBV7-9 and TRBJ2-1; 7 bases fit TRBD2. The germline CDR1 and CDR2 sequences are SEHNR and FQNEAQ (reference sequence). The CDR3 has 13 amino acids. V lost 5 bases and J lost 7; bases outside the gene matches: 5. The CDR3 region is CASSVRTSNEQFF. CDR3 sequence (DNA): TGTGCCAGCAGCGTCCGGACTAGTAATGAGCAGTTCTTC.

This clonotype was observed a handful of times. The V gene is TRBV9, the J gene TRBJ1-5; no definite D call. Germline V gene sequence: CDR1 SGDLS, CDR2 YYNGEE. V was trimmed by 0 bases and J by 6 bases, leaving 7 bases between them. This CDR3 contains 13 residues. The CDR3 protein is CASSVDPSQPQHF. CDR3 nucleotides: TGTGCCAGCAGCGTAGACCCTTCTCAGCCCCAGCATTTT.

The CDR3 spells CASSKVSSLSEQYF. CDR3 nucleotides: TGTGCCAGCAGCAAAGTTAGCTCCCTCAGCGAGCAGTACTTC. This chain uses TRBV21-1 with TRBJ2-7; TRBD2 is the table's D call and was not checked against the DNA. TRBV21-1 is noted as a pseudogene. CDR3 length: 14 residues.

The chain uses TRBV5-6 and TRBJ1-1; D remains ambiguous. The V end lost 3 bases, the J end lost 1 base, and 19 bases lay between the germline ends. Germline V CDR1 and CDR2: SGHDT, YYEEEE. The CDR3 has 17 residues. The CDR3, as DNA: TGTGCCAGCAGCTCGCCCCGCTGGCGCCAAGGGAACACTGAAGCTTTCTTT. This translates into CASSSPRWRQGNTEAFF. Full variable domain (remainder filled in from reference TRBV5-6 and TRBJ1-1): DAGVTQSPTHLIKTRGQQVTLRCSPKSGHDTVSWYQQALGQGPQFIFQYYEEEERQRGNFPDRFSGHQFPNYSSELNVNALLLGDSALYLCASSSPRWRQGNTEAFFGQGTRLTVV.

This clonotype has only a few counts. The chain is built from TRBV7-8 and TRBJ2-3, with a weak D call TRBD2 (5 bases). Trimming took 1 base from V and 10 from J, leaving 9 bases between them. This CDR3 is 12 amino acids long. In germline, CDR1 is SGHVS, CDR2 FQNEAQ. For the CDR3, the DNA is TGTGCCAGCAGCTTAGTAAGCGGTCCGCAGTATTTT. Protein: CASSLVSGPQYF.

This chain connects TRBV19 to TRBJ2-6, with a possible D match to TRBD1 (5 bases). The V gene's germline CDR1 is LNHDA and CDR2 SQIVND (reference sequence). V lost 7 bases and J lost 3, with 16 bases in between. The CDR3 runs 16 residues. The CDR3 DNA reads as TGTGCCAGTAATCCTCCCATGGGGCTTGGGGCCAACGTCCTGACTTTC. Protein product: CASNPPMGLGANVLTF.

V gene TRBV12-3 or TRBV12-4 combines with J gene TRBJ1-2, with D unresolved. The CDR3 contains 13 residues. Trimming removed 11 bases at V and 5 bases at J, with 18 bases between. In DNA, the CDR3 is TGTGCCGGCACCATCTCAGGAGGGTATGGCTACACCTTC. Translating it yields CAGTISGGYGYTF.

The V and J genes are TRBV24-1 and TRBJ2-2; D is undetermined. The germline V gene encodes CDR1 KGHDR and CDR2 SFDVKD. This CDR3 has 15 amino acids. V was shortened by 2 bases and J by 6 bases, with 12 bases between the two germline ends. The CDR3 sequence: CATSDYRARSGELFF. The CDR3 DNA sequence: TGTGCCACCAGTGATTACCGGGCTCGGTCCGGGGAGCTGTTTTTT.

The chain couples TRBV6-4 to TRBJ1-1; 7 nucleotides agree with TRBD1. This CDR3 comprises 13 residues. V was pared by 6 bases and J by 4 bases, with 5 bases of the junction left unmatched. Germline V gene sequence: CDR1 MRHNA, CDR2 SNTAGT. CDR3 DNA: TGTGCCAGCAGATCCAGGGGGGGCACTGAAGCTTTCTTT. Translating it yields CASRSRGGTEAFF.

The rearrangement joins TRBV19 to TRBJ1-1, with 8 bases fitting TRBD1. Trimming at V came to 5 bases and at J to 0 bases, leaving 5 bases not matched to a gene. This CDR3 contains 15 residues. Germline loops: CDR1 LNHDA, CDR2 SQIVND (reference sequence). CDR3 in amino acids: CASSLQGAVNTEAFF. CDR3 in DNA: TGTGCCAGTAGTTTGCAGGGGGCGGTGAACACTGAAGCTTTCTTT.

This chain uses TRBV12-3 or TRBV12-4 with TRBJ2-7; TRBD1 might be the D (5 bases). V was cut by 2 bases and J by 7 bases, with 12 bases left in between. CDR3 length: 13 amino acids. The CDR3 here is CASSLRGMGEQYF. CDR3 DNA sequence: TGTGCCAGCAGTTTAAGGGGTATGGGGGAGCAGTACTTC.

This chain joins TRBV7-6 and TRBJ2-5; TRBD2 might be the D (6 bases). Trimming cost V 2 bases and J 4 bases, with 11 bases left between them. CDR3 length equals 14 residues. Germline assignment: CDR1 SGHVS and CDR2 FNYEAQ. Here the CDR3 DNA reads TGTGCCAGCAGCTTAACGGTCGGGAGAGAGACCCAGTACTTC. It translates to CASSLTVGRETQYF. The whole variable domain, filled in from reference TRBV7-6 and TRBJ2-5, reads GAGVSQSPRYKVTKRGQDVALRCDPISGHVSLYWYRQALGQGPEFLTYFNYEAQQDKSGLPNDRFSAERPEGSISTLTIQRTEQRDSAMYRCASSLTVGRETQYFGPGTRLLVL.

This chain connects TRBV12-3 or TRBV12-4 to TRBJ1-5; 9 bases agree with TRBD1. The length of the CDR3 is 14 residues. The V gene end was trimmed by 8 bases and the J gene end by 4 bases; junction bases not matched to a gene: 6. CDR3 bases: TGTGCCAGCCAACAGGGGGCCGCAAATCAGCCCCAGCATTTT. It codes for CASQQGAANQPQHF.

This sequence joins TRBV6-1 and TRBJ2-3, with 7 bases lining up with TRBD1. CDR3 length: 15 residues. The junction had 8 bases not matched to a gene; V was cut back by 2 bases and J by 6 bases. From germline, CDR1 is MNHNS and CDR2 SASEGT. DNA of the CDR3: TGTGCCAGCAGTGAATCCACAGGGGAAAAGGATACGCAGTATTTT. Its translation: CASSESTGEKDTQYF.

The chain joins TRBV6-5 to TRBJ1-1, with TRBD1 as a possible D gene (5 bases). With 0 bases removed from V and 4 bases from J, the gap between germline ends came to 9 bases. CDR3 length: 14 residues. Germline CDR1 is MNHEY and CDR2 is SVGAGI. The CDR3 DNA follows: TGTGCCAGCAGTTACTCGACTGGGACCACTGAAGCTTTCTTT. It yields the protein CASSYSTGTTEAFF.

The chain joins TRBV24-1 to TRBJ2-5; 7 positions agree with TRBD2. From germline, CDR1 is KGHDR and CDR2 SFDVKD. This CDR3 is built from 14 residues. V lost 1 base to trimming and J lost 5 bases; unmatched junction nucleotides: 3. The DNA of the CDR3 is TGTGCCACCAGTGATTTAAAGGGAGGGGAGACCCAGTACTTC. Protein: CATSDLKGGETQYF.

The CDR3, as DNA: TGTGCCTGGAGTGCCCAACGGGGACAGGGGGGAACTGAAGCTTTCTTT. This encodes CAWSAQRGQGGTEAFF. The V and J genes are TRBV30 and TRBJ1-1, with 11 bases fitting TRBD1. Germline trimming cut 1 base from V and 5 bases from J; bases unmatched to any gene: 9. This CDR3 is 16 amino acids long. Germline CDR1 reads GTSNPN; CDR2 reads SVGIG (reference sequence).

V gene TRBV20-1 combines with J gene TRBJ2-5; maybe TRBD2 (6 bases). Germline V gene lookup returns CDR1 DFQATT and CDR2 SNEGSKA (reference sequence). Trimming cost V 4 bases and J 2 bases, with 14 bases left between them. The CDR3 is made up of 14 amino acids. CDR3 in amino acids: CSATPGARQETQYF. CDR3 in DNA: TGCAGTGCTACCCCGGGAGCCCGACAAGAGACCCAGTACTTC.

This rearrangement joins TRBV12-3 or TRBV12-4 to TRBJ2-5, with TRBD1 matching 8 bases. The CDR3 has 15 amino acids. Trimming at V came to 3 bases and at J to 4 bases, leaving 7 bases not matched to a gene. CDR3 nucleotide sequence: TGTGCCAGCAGTTTTCCCCGACAGGGGCCAGAGACCCAGTACTTC. Its protein product is CASSFPRQGPETQYF.

The chain recombines TRBV7-3 with TRBJ2-1, with a tentative D call TRBD2 (5 bases). V was trimmed by 5 bases and J by 5 bases, leaving 22 bases between them. Germline lookup yields CDR1 SGHTA and CDR2 FQGTGA. The CDR3 has 17 residues. CDR3 sequence: CASSPLPATRLNNEQFF. The CDR3 DNA reads TGTGCCAGCAGCCCCCTCCCGGCCACTCGACTAAACAATGAGCAGTTCTTC.

This clonotype is labeled as medium-sized. The gene calls are TRBV24-1 and TRBJ2-5, with D maybe TRBD1 (5 bases). The CDR3 covers 14 residues. V was trimmed by 3 bases and J by 4 bases, leaving 11 bases between them. Germline V CDR1 and CDR2: KGHDR, SFDVKD. The CDR3 nucleotides read TGTGCCACCAGTGATGCAGGGTGGGGAGAGACCCAGTACTTC. Translating gives CATSDAGWGETQYF.

This chain joins TRBV4-2 and TRBJ1-5; D remains ambiguous. This CDR3 region has 14 residues. Trimming removed 0 bases from V and 5 bases from J, with 8 bases in between. Germline CDR1 LGHNA, CDR2 YNFKEQ. The chain's CDR3 is CASSQDHRDQPQHF. The CDR3 DNA reads as TGTGCCAGCAGCCAAGATCATAGGGATCAGCCCCAGCATTTT.

The chain joins TRBV6-1 to TRBJ2-7; D is possibly TRBD1 (6 bases). This CDR3 is built from 14 residues. CDR1 MNHNS and CDR2 SASEGT come from the germline V gene. V lost 4 bases and J lost 0, with 10 bases in between. CDR3 DNA sequence: TGTGCCAGCAGTGGACAGGAGTTCTCCTACGAGCAGTACTTC. Residues: CASSGQEFSYEQYF.

The V call is TRBV18, the J call TRBJ2-7, with 9 bases lining up with TRBD1. The CDR3 sequence is 14 residues long. Unmatched junction bases numbered 7, after V lost 6 bases and J lost 4 bases. Germline CDR1 KGHSH, CDR2 LQKENI. CDR3 nucleotide sequence: TGTGCCAGCTCTCCCGGGACAGGGAATTACGAGCAGTACTTC. It encodes CASSPGTGNYEQYF.

V usage is TRBV11-2 and J usage is TRBJ1-1; no firm D call. From germline, CDR1 is SGHAT and CDR2 FQNNGV. This CDR3 comprises 15 residues. Trimming removed 1 base from V and 0 bases from J, with 9 bases in between. CDR3 coding DNA: TGTGCCAGCAGCTTAGTCGGTGGGGTGAACACTGAAGCTTTCTTT. Amino acids: CASSLVGGVNTEAFF.